This T cell receptor (beta chain) was sequenced for a study of blood T cell repertoires in COVID-19. From germline, CDR1 is LNHDA and CDR2 SQIVND (reference sequence). V was shortened by 6 bases and J by 6 bases, with 11 bases between the two germline ends. CDR3 size: 12 residues. Per the study methods: By means of reference gene primer amplification, nucleated cell counts were estimated. Sequenced by immunoSEQ multiplex PCR; TCRdb stores in-frame clones only, minus some. V and J calls and clone size are copied from that table; D and trimming were computed from the DNA. This table holds around 290,000 clones, roughly nine tenths found once.

This sequence joins TRBV19 and TRBJ1-2; D gene unclear. The receptor was derived from a woman under 40 with COVID-19, enrolled during active disease. Sequencing input: peripheral blood. The CDR3 sequence is CASSLGRDGYTF. The CDR3 bases are TGTGCCAGTAGCCTCGGCCGGGATGGCTACACCTTC.